The 9 T cell receptor beta chains presented below share a single source sample, sequenced in a study of T cells after yellow fever vaccination. TCRdb analysed the 5' RACE reads with MiXCR anew, one entry per CDR3 protein. The table has some 260,000 distinct CDR3 sequences, around 4.9% seen once; the top ten hold 2.5% to 4%. The starting material was CD4+ T cells sorted from PBMCs, obtained on the day of the yellow fever booster vaccination. The source is a man aged 18 to 29 who received the YFV17D yellow fever vaccine.

This clonotype occurred a few times. The V gene is TRBV18, the J gene TRBJ1-2; D is possibly TRBD1 (5 bases). From germline, CDR1 is KGHSH and CDR2 LQKENI. Trimming pared 4 bases from V and 4 bases from J, leaving 34 bases between. This CDR3 is built from 21 residues. The CDR3 DNA reads TGTGCCAGCTCACTTACTTCGGGACGCCTCTATTCGGGGACCCTTTTCTATGGCTACACCTTC. Residues: CASSLTSGRLYSGTLFYGYTF.

This clonotype was detected ten times or more. This rearrangement joins TRBV30 to TRBJ1-1; TRBD1 matches 12 bases. Germline V gene sequence: CDR1 GTSNPN, CDR2 SVGIG (reference sequence). The CDR3 spans 17 residues. Trimming cost V 4 bases and J 4 bases; bases outside gene matches: 13. CDR3 in amino acids: CAWKGLGQGARGTEAFF. The CDR3 DNA follows: TGTGCCTGGAAAGGCTTGGGACAGGGGGCGAGGGGCACTGAAGCTTTCTTT.

The rearrangement uses TRBV12-3 or TRBV12-4 and TRBJ1-2; D uncertain. Trimming left V 0 bases short and J 8 bases short, with 13 bases between. The CDR3 covers 14 residues. The CDR3 is CASSLAAGNGGYTF. CDR3 in DNA: TGTGCCAGCAGTTTAGCCGCAGGAAACGGCGGCTACACCTTC.

V and J are TRBV6-1 and TRBJ1-1, with no clear D. This CDR3 region has 12 residues. Germline loops: CDR1 MNHNS, CDR2 SASEGT. Deletions cut 1 base from V and 10 bases from J, with 10 bases between. In DNA, the CDR3 is TGTGCCAGCAGTGAAGGATGGAGAGTAGCTTTCTTT. Amino acid sequence: CASSEGWRVAFF.

This chain links TRBV7-2 with TRBJ2-4; the D gene is possibly TRBD1 (5 bases). The CDR3 is 13 residues long. Trimming took off 6 bases at V and 7 bases at J, with 13 bases between the two ends. The germline V gene has CDR1 SGHTA and CDR2 FQGNSA. CDR3 coding DNA: TGTGCCAGCAGACCGCTGGCAGGGAACATTCAGTACTTC. This translates into CASRPLAGNIQYF.

V is TRBV5-1 and J is TRBJ2-5; D may be TRBD2 (6 bases). CDR1 and CDR2 (germline): SGHRS, YFSETQ. CDR3 length equals 14 residues. V gave up 5 bases and J gave up 7 bases, with 18 bases separating them. In DNA, the CDR3 is TGCGCCAGCAGTTTTGGCCCGGGGGAAGGGACCCAGTACTTC. This codes for CASSFGPGEGTQYF.

This clonotype has a handful of counts. The chain uses TRBV5-1 and TRBJ2-1; the match to TRBD2 covers 7 bases. The CDR3 is 15 amino acids. The J segment lost 6 bases and the V segment lost 4 bases, leaving 10 bases of the junction unmatched. The germline V gene has CDR1 SGHRS and CDR2 YFSETQ. In nucleotides, the CDR3 is TGCGCCAGCAGCCCGCGACGGGGGGACTTCAATGAGCAGTTCTTC. Translating gives CASSPRRGDFNEQFF.

In its sample, this clonotype was seen a few times. The V call is TRBV6-2 or TRBV6-3, the J call TRBJ2-3; 7 nucleotides align to TRBD1. The germline V gene encodes CDR1 MNHEY and CDR2 SVGEGT. V trimming: 6 bases; J trimming: 4 bases; junction bases outside the gene matches: 7. CDR3 length: 14 residues. CDR3 coding DNA: TGTGCCAGCAGCCGACAGGGCTCCGCAGATACGCAGTATTTT. Translating it yields CASSRQGSADTQYF.

The V gene is TRBV19, the J gene TRBJ1-2; TRBD1 agrees at 9 bases. This CDR3 is 16 amino acids long. The junction had 11 bases not matched to a gene; V was cut back by 6 bases and J by 3 bases. Germline CDR1 is LNHDA and CDR2 is SQIVND (reference sequence). As DNA, the CDR3 is TGTGCCAGTAGGTCCGGGACAGGGAGTGGTGACTATGGCTACACCTTC. Its translation is CASRSGTGSGDYGYTF. Together with reference TRBV19 and TRBJ1-2, the CDR3 gives the full variable domain: DGGITQSPKYLFRKEGQNVTLSCEQNLNHDAMYWYRQDPGQGLRLIYYSQIVNDFQKGDIAEGYSVSREKKESFPLTVTSAQKNPTAFYLCASRSGTGSGDYGYTFGSGTRLTVV.